This T cell receptor beta chain was documented in a study of cytomegalovirus exposure and HLA in healthy donors. CDR3 length: 14 residues. Germline V gives CDR1 SGDLS, CDR2 YYNGEE. V gave up 4 bases and J gave up 7 bases, with 14 bases separating them. With 60 Vbeta and 13 Jbeta primers, the PCR was carried out. Sequencing used immunoSEQ multiplex PCR; TCRdb keeps in-frame clones, though not all of them. The sample carries 150,000 to 200,000 clones, roughly 82% recorded once. The chain uses TRBV9 and TRBJ1-4; D is unresolved. The sequence was collected from a woman between 50 and 59 years old in good health and CMV-seropositive. Sequences were obtained from PBMCs. CDR3 DNA sequence: TGTGCCAGCAGCCCCCTGCGGGAAAGTGAAAAACTGTTTTTT. It yields the protein CASSPLRESEKLFF.